This TCR beta chain derives from a study of T-cell reconstitution after alpha-beta-depleted transplantation in children. Study-wide findings and caveats: Reportedly, alpha-beta T cells present about two months post-transplant originated from several hundred expanded clones of graft origin. The authors attributed T-cell counts and diversity one year after transplant mostly to newly produced T cells. Day-60 TCRbeta diversity that was high in some patients was derived from surviving recipient T cells and thymic progenitors.

This clonotype was observed many times. Antigen specificity is unknown. The authors prepared the TCRbeta library with unique molecular identifiers. Using its own MiXCR run on the PCR reads, TCRdb lists one record per CDR3 protein. The repertoire holds about 110,000 distinct CDR3 sequences, approximately 10% seen once, with under 35% in the top ten. Germline values: CDR1 DFQATT, CDR2 SNEGSKA (reference sequence). After removal of 4 bases from V and 2 bases from J, the junction contained 9 bases not matched to a gene. The CDR3 has 17 residues. The chain joins TRBV20-1 to TRBJ2-3, with TRBD2 identical over 13 bases. The sequencing here drew on PBMCs, taken before TCRalphabeta/CD19-depleted stem cell transplant. The sequence was obtained from a boy between 2 and 15 years old with acute lymphoblastic leukemia, due to receive a stem cell transplant. CDR3 amino acids: CSATSGLAGPFTDTQYF. The CDR3 DNA sequence: TGCAGTGCTACGTCGGGACTAGCGGGACCCTTCACAGATACGCAGTATTTT.